This T cell receptor (beta chain) emerged from a study of blood T cell repertoires in COVID-19. Study-wide background: Samples taken during acute and convalescent COVID-19 were collected in the United States, Italy and Spain. Sources were T cells, B-cell-depleted T cells, or PBMCs; the material itself was cDNA or gDNA.

Original data processing: How many nucleated cells were present was estimated from reference gene primer amplification. Measured with immunoSEQ multiplex PCR; TCRdb has only the in-frame clones, and not every one. V and J calls and clone size are as listed in that table; D and trimming were resolved from the DNA. The table includes roughly 320,000 clones, around 84% detected once. CDR3 length: 15 residues. The ends lost 2 bases at V and 4 bases at J; junction bases unmatched: 5. What was sequenced was peripheral blood. The chain couples TRBV23-1 to TRBJ1-3, with 7 bases matching TRBD1. TRBV23-1 is labeled an ORF, and its function is uncertain. The clonotype originates from a man in his 70s with acute or convalescent COVID-19. The CDR3 bases are TGCGCCAGCAGTCAAAGAACAGGGGCAGGAAACACCATATATTTT. Its protein product is CASSQRTGAGNTIYF.